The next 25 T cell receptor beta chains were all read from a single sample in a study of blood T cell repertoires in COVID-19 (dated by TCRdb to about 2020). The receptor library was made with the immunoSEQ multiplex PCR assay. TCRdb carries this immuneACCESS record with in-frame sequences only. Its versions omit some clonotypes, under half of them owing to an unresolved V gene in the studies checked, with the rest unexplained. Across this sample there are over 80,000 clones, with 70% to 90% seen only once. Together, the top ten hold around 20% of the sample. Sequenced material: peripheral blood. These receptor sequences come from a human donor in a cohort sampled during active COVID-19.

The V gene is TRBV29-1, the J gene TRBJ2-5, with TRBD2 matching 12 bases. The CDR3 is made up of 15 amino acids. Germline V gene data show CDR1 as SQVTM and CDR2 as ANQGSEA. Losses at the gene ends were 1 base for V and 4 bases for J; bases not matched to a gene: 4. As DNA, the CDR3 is TGCAGCGTTGAAGTACTAGCGGGAGGAGGAGAGACCCAGTACTTC. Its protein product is CSVEVLAGGGETQYF.

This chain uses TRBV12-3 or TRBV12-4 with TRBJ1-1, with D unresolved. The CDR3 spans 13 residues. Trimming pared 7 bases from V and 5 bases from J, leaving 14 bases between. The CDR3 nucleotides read TGTGCCAGCATTACCTCGGGTTTGACTGAAGCTTTCTTT. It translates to CASITSGLTEAFF.

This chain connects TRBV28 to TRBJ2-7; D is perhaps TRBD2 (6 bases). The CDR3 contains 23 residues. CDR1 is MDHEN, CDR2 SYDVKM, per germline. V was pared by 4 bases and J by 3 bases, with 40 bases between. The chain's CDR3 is CASSSSTGTQTIGDPKQIYEQYF. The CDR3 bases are TGTGCCAGCAGTTCCTCCACCGGGACTCAAACCATAGGGGACCCAAAACAAATCTACGAGCAGTACTTC.

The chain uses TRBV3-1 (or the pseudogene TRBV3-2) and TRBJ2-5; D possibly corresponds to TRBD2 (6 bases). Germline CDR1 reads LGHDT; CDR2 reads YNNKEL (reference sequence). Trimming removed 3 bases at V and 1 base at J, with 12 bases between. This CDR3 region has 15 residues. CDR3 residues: CASSQIAASQETQYF. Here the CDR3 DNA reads TGTGCCAGCAGCCAGATAGCGGCCTCCCAAGAGACCCAGTACTTC.

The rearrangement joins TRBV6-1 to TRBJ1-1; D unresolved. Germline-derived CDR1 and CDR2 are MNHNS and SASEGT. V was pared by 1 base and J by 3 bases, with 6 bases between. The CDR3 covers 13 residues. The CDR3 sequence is CASSEVVDTEAFF. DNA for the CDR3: TGTGCCAGCAGTGAAGTAGTAGACACTGAAGCTTTCTTT.

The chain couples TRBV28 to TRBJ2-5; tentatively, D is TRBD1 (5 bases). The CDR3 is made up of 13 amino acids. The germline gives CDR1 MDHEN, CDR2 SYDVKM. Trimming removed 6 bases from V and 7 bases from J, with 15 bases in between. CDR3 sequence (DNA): TGTGCCAGCAGCTATGACAGCCCGCGGACCCAGTACTTC. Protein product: CASSYDSPRTQYF.

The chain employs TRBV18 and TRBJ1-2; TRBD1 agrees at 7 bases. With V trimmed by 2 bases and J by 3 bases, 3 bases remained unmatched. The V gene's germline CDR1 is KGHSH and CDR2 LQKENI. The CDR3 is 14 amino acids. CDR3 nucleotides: TGTGCCAGCTCACCAGGGACAGACTACTATGGCTACACCTTC. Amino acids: CASSPGTDYYGYTF.

The DNA for the CDR3 is TGTGCCAGCAGCCCTTTTAGCGGAGGAGACACCGGGGAGCTGTTTTTT. It is translated as CASSPFSGGDTGELFF. The J gene is TRBJ2-2, the V gene TRBV5-4; D might be TRBD2 (6 bases). The CDR3 has 16 residues. V shed 4 bases and J shed 3 bases, with 16 bases lying between them. Germline V gives CDR1 SGHNT, CDR2 YYREEE (reference sequence).

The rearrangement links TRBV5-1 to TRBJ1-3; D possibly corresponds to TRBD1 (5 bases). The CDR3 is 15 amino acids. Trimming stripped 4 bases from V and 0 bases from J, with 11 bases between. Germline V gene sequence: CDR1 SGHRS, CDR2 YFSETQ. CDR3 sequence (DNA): TGCGCCAGCAGCCCTCGGGGGAGCTCTGGAAACACCATATATTTT. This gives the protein CASSPRGSSGNTIYF.

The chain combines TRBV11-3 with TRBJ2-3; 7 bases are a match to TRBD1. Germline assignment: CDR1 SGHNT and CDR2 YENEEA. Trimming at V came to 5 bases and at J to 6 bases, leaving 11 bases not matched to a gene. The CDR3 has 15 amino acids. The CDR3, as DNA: TGTGCCAGCAGCCCCGGGACAGCCATTACCGATACGCAGTATTTT. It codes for CASSPGTAITDTQYF.

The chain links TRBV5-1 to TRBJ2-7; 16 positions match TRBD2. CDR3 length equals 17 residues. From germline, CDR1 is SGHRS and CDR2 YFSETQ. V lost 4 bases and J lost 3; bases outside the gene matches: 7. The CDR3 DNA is TGCGCCAGCAGCCCAGGGACTAGCGGGAGGGTCCTCTACGAGCAGTACTTC. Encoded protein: CASSPGTSGRVLYEQYF. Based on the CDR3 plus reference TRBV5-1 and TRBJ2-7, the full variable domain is KAGVTQTPRYLIKTRGQQVTLSCSPISGHRSVSWYQQTPGQGLQFLFEYFSETQRNKGNFPGRFSGRQFSNSRSEMNVSTLELGDSALYLCASSPGTSGRVLYEQYFGPGTRLTVT.

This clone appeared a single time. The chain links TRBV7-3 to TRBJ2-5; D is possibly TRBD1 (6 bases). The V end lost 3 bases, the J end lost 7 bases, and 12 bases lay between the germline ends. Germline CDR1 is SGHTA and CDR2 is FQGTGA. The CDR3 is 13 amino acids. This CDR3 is CASSFQGWGTQYF. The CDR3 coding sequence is TGTGCCAGCAGCTTCCAGGGGTGGGGGACCCAGTACTTC.

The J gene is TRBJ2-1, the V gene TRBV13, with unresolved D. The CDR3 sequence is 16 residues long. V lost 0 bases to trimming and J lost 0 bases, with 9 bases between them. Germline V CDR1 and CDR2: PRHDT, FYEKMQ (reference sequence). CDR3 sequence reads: CASSLGPKSSYNEQFF. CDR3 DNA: TGTGCCAGCAGCTTAGGCCCCAAGAGCTCCTACAATGAGCAGTTCTTC.

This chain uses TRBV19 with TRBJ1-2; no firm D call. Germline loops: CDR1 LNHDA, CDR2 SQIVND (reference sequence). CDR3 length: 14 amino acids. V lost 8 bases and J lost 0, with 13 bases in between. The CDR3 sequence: CASHRPTANYGYTF. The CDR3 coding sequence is TGTGCCAGTCACAGACCAACGGCTAACTATGGCTACACCTTC.

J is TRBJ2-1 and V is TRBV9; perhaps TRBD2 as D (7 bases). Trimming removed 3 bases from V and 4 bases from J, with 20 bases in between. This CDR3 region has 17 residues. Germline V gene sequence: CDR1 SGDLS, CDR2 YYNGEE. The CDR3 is CASSGGGGRVFYNEQFF. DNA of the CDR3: TGTGCCAGCAGCGGAGGGGGGGGCAGGGTCTTTTACAATGAGCAGTTCTTC.

CDR3 residues: CATSETGTGELNYGYTF. DNA of the CDR3: TGTGCCACCAGTGAAACCGGGACAGGGGAACTTAACTATGGCTACACCTTC. The V and J genes are TRBV24-1 and TRBJ1-2; 10 nucleotides agree with TRBD1. Germline-derived CDR1 and CDR2 are KGHDR and SFDVKD. With V trimmed by 4 bases and J by 1 base, 8 bases remained unmatched. The CDR3 totals 17 residues.

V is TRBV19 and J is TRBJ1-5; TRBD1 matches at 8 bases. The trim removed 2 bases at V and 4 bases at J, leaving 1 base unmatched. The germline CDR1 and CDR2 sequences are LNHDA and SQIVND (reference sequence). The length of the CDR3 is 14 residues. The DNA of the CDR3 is TGTGCCAGTAGTATAACAGGGGGAAATCAGCCCCAGCATTTT. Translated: CASSITGGNQPQHF.

CDR3 amino acids: CASGLGAGLTDQPQHF. The CDR3 nucleotides are TGTGCTAGTGGTTTGGGGGCAGGACTGACGGATCAGCCCCAGCATTTT. The gene calls are TRBV12-5 and TRBJ1-5; D remains unclear. Trimming stripped 1 base from V and 5 bases from J, with 15 bases between. The germline V gene has CDR1 LGHNT and CDR2 FRNRAP. The CDR3 loop spans 16 amino acids.

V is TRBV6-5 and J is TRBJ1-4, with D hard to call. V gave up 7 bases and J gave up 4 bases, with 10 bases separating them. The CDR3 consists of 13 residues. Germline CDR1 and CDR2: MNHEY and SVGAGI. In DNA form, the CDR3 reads TGTGCCAGCACCGAGGCCCTTAATGAAAAACTGTTTTTT. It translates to CASTEALNEKLFF.

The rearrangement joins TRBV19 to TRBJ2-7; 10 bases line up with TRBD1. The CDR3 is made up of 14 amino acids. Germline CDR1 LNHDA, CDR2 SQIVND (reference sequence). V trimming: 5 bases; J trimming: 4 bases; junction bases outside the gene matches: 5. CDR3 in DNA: TGTGCCAGTAGTGAGGGACAGGGGTTGTACGAGCAGTACTTC. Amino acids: CASSEGQGLYEQYF.

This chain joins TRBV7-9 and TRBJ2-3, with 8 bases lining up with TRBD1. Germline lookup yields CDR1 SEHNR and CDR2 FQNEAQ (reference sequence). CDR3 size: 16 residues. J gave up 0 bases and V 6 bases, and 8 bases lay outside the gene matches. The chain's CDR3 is CASSPGGLTSTDTQYF. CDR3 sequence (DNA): TGTGCCAGCAGTCCAGGGGGCCTTACTAGCACAGATACGCAGTATTTT.

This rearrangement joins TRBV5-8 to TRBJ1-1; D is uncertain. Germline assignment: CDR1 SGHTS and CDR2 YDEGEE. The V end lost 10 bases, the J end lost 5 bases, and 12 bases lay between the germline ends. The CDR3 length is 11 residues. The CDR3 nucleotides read TGTGCCGTCAGGTTGTGGACTGAAGCTTTCTTT. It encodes CAVRLWTEAFF.

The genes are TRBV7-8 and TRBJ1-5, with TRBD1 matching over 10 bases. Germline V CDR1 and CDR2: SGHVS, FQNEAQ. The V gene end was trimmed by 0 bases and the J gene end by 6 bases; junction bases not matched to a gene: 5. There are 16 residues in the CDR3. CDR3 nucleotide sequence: TGTGCCAGCAGCTTAGCTGGGACAGGGGTTACTCAGCCCCAGCATTTT. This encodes CASSLAGTGVTQPQHF.

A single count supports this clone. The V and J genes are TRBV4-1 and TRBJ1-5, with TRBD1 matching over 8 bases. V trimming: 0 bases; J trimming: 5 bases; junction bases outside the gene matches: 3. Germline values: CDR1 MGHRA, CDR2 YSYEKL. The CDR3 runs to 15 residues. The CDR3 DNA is TGCGCCAGCAGCCAAGAGGAACAGGGGGATCAGCCCCAGCATTTT. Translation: CASSQEEQGDQPQHF.

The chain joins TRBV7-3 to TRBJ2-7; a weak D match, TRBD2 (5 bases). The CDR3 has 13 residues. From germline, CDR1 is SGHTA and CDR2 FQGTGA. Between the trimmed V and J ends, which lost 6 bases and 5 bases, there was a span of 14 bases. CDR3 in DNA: TGTGCCAGCAGTCTTAGCGCTGACCACGAGCAGTACTTC. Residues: CASSLSADHEQYF.